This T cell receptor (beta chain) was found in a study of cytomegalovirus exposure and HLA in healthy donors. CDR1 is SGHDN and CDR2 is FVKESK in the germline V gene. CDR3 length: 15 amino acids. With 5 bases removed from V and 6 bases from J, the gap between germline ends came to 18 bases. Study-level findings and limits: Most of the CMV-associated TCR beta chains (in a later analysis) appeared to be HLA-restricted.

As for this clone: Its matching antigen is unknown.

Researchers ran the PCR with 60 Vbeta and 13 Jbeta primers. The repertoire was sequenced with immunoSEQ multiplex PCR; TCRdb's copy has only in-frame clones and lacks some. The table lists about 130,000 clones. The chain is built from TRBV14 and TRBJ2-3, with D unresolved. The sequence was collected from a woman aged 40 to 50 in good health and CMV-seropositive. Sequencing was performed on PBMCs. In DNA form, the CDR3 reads TGTGCCAGCAGCGAGCTGAACGGGTCACGGGATACGCAGTATTTT. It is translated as CASSELNGSRDTQYF.